This T cell receptor beta chain derives from a study of blood T cells in healthy people across ages. Points from the study as a whole: The study found more naive CD4+ cells and higher diversity in long-lived than aged donors. Estimates based on one million T cells were treated as lower bounds.

V was trimmed by 6 bases and J by 0 bases, leaving 10 bases between them. The CDR3 is 14 residues long. As for this clonotype: The antigen remains unidentified.

Donors each provided ten milliliters of peripheral blood. With a J-beta primer mix and a sample-barcoded 5' primer, a second PCR ran 7 to 11 cycles. TCRdb reanalysed the 5' RACE reads using MiXCR and keeps one entry per CDR3 protein. The table lists around 780,000 distinct CDR3 sequences, roughly 56% of them singletons. V and J are TRBV12-3 or TRBV12-4 and TRBJ2-3, with a weak D call TRBD2 (5 bases). The TCR originated in a man in his forties in good health. Sequences were obtained from blood. CDR3 amino acids: CASRKSGSTDTQYF. The CDR3 DNA follows: TGTGCCAGCAGGAAAAGCGGCAGCACAGATACGCAGTATTTT.